This T cell receptor (beta chain) emerged from a study of CD8 T cells in ankylosing spondylitis (dated by TCRdb to about 2017). Context from the whole study: The study profiled T cell receptor beta repertoires in healthy donors and ankylosing spondylitis patients to find disease-linked TCR variants. The whole study cohort included roughly 110 healthy donors and 20 to 30 ankylosing spondylitis patients. Peripheral blood was sampled, and synovial fluid was additionally collected from ankylosing spondylitis patients.

In the germline V gene, CDR1 corresponds to MGHRA and CDR2 to YSYEKL. V lost 3 bases and J lost 0 bases; the stretch between them is 11 bases long. There are 15 amino acids in the CDR3, from cysteine to phenylalanine inclusive. Of the read, only the CDR3 DNA is kept; its 45 bases are in frame from base 1. These reads were obtained on an Illumina HiSeq 2500. Quantitative 5'-RACE with molecular barcodes was the method used to prepare the TCR beta libraries. Concerning the study's data processing: A new computational method, built on a probabilistic model of VDJ rearrangement, was used to identify disease-linked TCR variants. The public reads were quality trimmed at Q25 with fastp and then assembled into clones with MiXCR by TCRdb, keeping productive beta chains. Identical CDR3 proteins give one entry, which carries the most common genes and DNA. The V and J calls come from TCRdb's annotation, not from the publication. This sample is represented by 270,000 or so distinct CDR3 sequences; 15% to 20% of them were singletons. The top ten clonotypes cover about a third of the sample.

The investigation overall reported the following: Blood from ankylosing spondylitis patients appeared to be characterized by a TCR beta motif composed of under 10 highly homologous amino acid variants. Some motif variants had previously been reported in the synovial fluid and blood of reactive arthritis patients, which suggests shared mechanisms of disease initiation. According to the report, matched synovial fluid samples from ankylosing spondylitis patients were significantly enriched for the disease-linked clones. The disease-linked clones had a CD8+ phenotype and were found at relatively low frequencies in peripheral blood.

About this clonotype: It has no known antigen specificity. Within one base of it there is no much larger clone, and no base qualities were kept.

This chain joins TRBV4-1 to TRBJ2-5; the D gene could be TRBD1 or TRBD2, each one agreeing over 5 bases. The sequencing input was blood, either unsorted or a sorted T cell fraction (not recorded which). The receptor was isolated from a male donor with ankylosing spondylitis or in good health (not recorded which). The CDR3 protein sequence reads: CASSHKPGHQETQYF. The nucleotide sequence is given as TGCGCCAGCAGCCATAAGCCGGGGCACCAAGAGACCCAGTACTTC.